These 16 T cell receptor beta chains originate from one sample sequenced in a study of CXCR4 blockade with PD-1 therapy in pancreatic cancer. No antigen has been identified for these receptors. TCRdb's table, derived via immunoSEQ multiplex PCR, lists solely in-frame clones and lacks some. Recorded for this sample: approximately 70 clones. Treatment meaning: anti-PD-1 15 to 20 ug/mL plus AMD3100 approximately 100 ug/mL, day 2 of culture. Tumor slices 250 um thick from roughly 6mm punch biopsies were cultured without added immune-activating factors or cytokines. This sample comprised cultured tumor tissue, obtained after 2 days in culture. The receptor set was obtained from a human donor with pancreatic ductal adenocarcinoma.

The gene calls are TRBV23-1 and TRBJ2-7, with 11 bases identical to TRBD2. TRBV23-1 is identified as an open reading frame with a role that is uncertain. The J segment lost 0 bases and the V segment lost 6 bases, leaving 13 bases of the junction unmatched. The CDR3 runs 18 residues. The CDR3 DNA is TGCGCCAGCAGCCTGTGGGGACTAGCGGTTGGAAGCTCCTACGAGCAGTACTTC. Translated: CASSLWGLAVGSSYEQYF.

This chain links TRBV7-7 with TRBJ2-5, with D perhaps matching TRBD1 or TRBD2 (5 bases each). Per germline, CDR1 SSHAT and CDR2 FNYEAQ (reference sequence). This CDR3 is 14 amino acids long. Trimming stripped 5 bases from V and 4 bases from J, with 14 bases between. CDR3 coding DNA: TGTGCCAGCAGCCCGGGACGGAGAGGAGAGACCCAGTACTTC. Translating gives CASSPGRRGETQYF.

The chain employs TRBV2 and TRBJ2-3; D may be TRBD1 (5 bases). The germline V and J ends were trimmed by 8 bases and 1 base, with 13 bases remaining between them. The CDR3 has 14 residues. Germline V gene data show CDR1 as SNHLY and CDR2 as FYNNEI. CDR3 nucleotides: TGTGCCAGCCATTCAGGGTTCGGCACAGATACGCAGTATTTT. Residues: CASHSGFGTDTQYF.

The chain links TRBV14 to TRBJ2-7; D gene unclear. The V end was cut by 4 bases, the J end by 4 bases, with 14 bases between. This CDR3 is 14 amino acids long. Germline CDR1 is SGHDN and CDR2 is FVKESK. CDR3 loop: CASSPLGSAYEQYF. The CDR3, as DNA: TGTGCCAGCAGCCCCTTAGGGTCCGCTTACGAGCAGTACTTC.

The chain recombines TRBV19 with TRBJ2-7; TRBD1 is a possible D gene (6 bases). Trimming left V 4 bases short and J 4 bases short, with 11 bases between. The length of the CDR3 is 13 residues. CDR1 and CDR2 from the germline V gene are LNHDA and SQIVND (reference sequence). CDR3 protein: CASSKGHYYEQYF. Written as DNA, the CDR3 is TGTGCCAGTAGTAAGGGACACTATTACGAGCAGTACTTC. The complete variable domain, with remaining parts taken from reference TRBV19 and TRBJ2-7, reads DGGITQSPKYLFRKEGQNVTLSCEQNLNHDAMYWYRQDPGQGLRLIYYSQIVNDFQKGDIAEGYSVSREKKESFPLTVTSAQKNPTAFYLCASSKGHYYEQYFGPGTRLTVT.

This clone appeared once. The CDR3 protein is CASNWGGASEQFF. As DNA, the CDR3 is TGCGCCAGCAACTGGGGAGGGGCTTCCGAGCAGTTCTTC. V is TRBV10-2 and J is TRBJ2-1, with TRBD2 matching over 7 bases. V dropped 7 bases and J dropped 10; count of bases not matched to a gene: 10. CDR1 and CDR2 from the germline V gene are WSHSY and SAAADI. The CDR3 has 13 amino acids.

V gene TRBV7-6 combines with J gene TRBJ2-3, with D perhaps TRBD2 (6 bases). This CDR3 is built from 16 residues. The V end was cut by 4 bases, the J end by 3 bases, with 17 bases between. From germline, CDR1 is SGHVS and CDR2 FNYEAQ. The CDR3 protein is CASSWNQGGETDTQYF. The CDR3 DNA sequence: TGTGCCAGCAGCTGGAATCAGGGAGGAGAAACAGATACGCAGTATTTT.

The gene calls are TRBV11-3 and TRBJ2-2; 7 bases are a match to TRBD1. Germline V CDR1 and CDR2: SGHNT, YENEEA. This CDR3 region has 17 residues. The V segment lost 5 bases and the J segment 0 bases; nucleotides outside the gene matches: 9. The CDR3 protein is CASSANPTGANTGELFF. Written as DNA, the CDR3 is TGTGCCAGCAGCGCAAACCCCACAGGGGCGAACACCGGGGAGCTGTTTTTT.

This chain joins TRBV30 and TRBJ2-5; 7 nucleotides align to TRBD2. Looked up from germline, CDR1 is GTSNPN and CDR2 is SVGIG (reference sequence). The CDR3 runs 14 residues. V lost 6 bases, J lost 4 bases, and 11 bases stayed unmatched. The DNA of the CDR3 is TGTGCCTGCGAAAAGGGAGCGGGGCCAGAGACCCAGTACTTC. Its protein is CACEKGAGPETQYF.

This chain uses TRBV28 with TRBJ1-1; weak D call: TRBD1 (6 bases). The germline V gene encodes CDR1 MDHEN and CDR2 SYDVKM. The CDR3 extends over 16 amino acids. V was trimmed by 3 bases and J by 8 bases, leaving 22 bases between them. The CDR3 spells CASSFPARGVRGEAFF. The CDR3 DNA reads TGTGCCAGCAGTTTCCCAGCGAGGGGCGTGAGGGGGGAAGCTTTCTTT.

The chain joins TRBV7-5 to TRBJ1-1. TRBV7-5 is a pseudogene segment. The CDR3 totals 17 residues. The CDR3 DNA sequence: TGTGCCAGCAGCTTACTCTTTTGGGCATCCTCCGGGACTGAAGCTTTCTTT. Its translation is CASSLLFWASSGTEAFF.

The J gene is TRBJ1-4, the V gene TRBV10-2, with D unresolved. Germline loops: CDR1 WSHSY, CDR2 SAAADI. This CDR3 is 15 amino acids long. The V gene lost 3 bases and the J gene lost 0 bases, with 8 bases spanning the gap. The CDR3 bases are TGCGCCAGCAGTGACTACGGAGCAACTAATGAAAAACTGTTTTTT. Residues: CASSDYGATNEKLFF.

The rearrangement uses TRBV11-3 and TRBJ2-7; maybe TRBD2 (6 bases). The CDR3 consists of 15 residues. V was clipped by 3 bases and J by 2 bases, with 14 bases between them. Germline lookup yields CDR1 SGHNT and CDR2 YENEEA. The CDR3, as DNA: TGTGCCAGCAGCTTTCTTACGGGACTGACCTACGAGCAGTACTTC. It specifies CASSFLTGLTYEQYF.

V usage is TRBV29-1 and J usage is TRBJ1-1, with TRBD1 matching over 8 bases. Germline CDR1 reads SQVTM; CDR2 reads ANQGSEA. J gave up 4 bases and V 6 bases, and 7 bases lay outside the gene matches. The CDR3 runs to 13 residues. The CDR3 sequence: CSVTQGDGTEAFF. As DNA, the CDR3 is TGCAGCGTCACACAGGGGGACGGCACTGAAGCTTTCTTT.

This clone showed up just once. V gene TRBV5-1 combines with J gene TRBJ1-1, with 8 bases aligning to TRBD1. Losses at the gene ends were 2 bases for V and 4 bases for J; bases not matched to a gene: 7. Germline assignment: CDR1 SGHRS and CDR2 YFSETQ. This CDR3 has 15 amino acids. The CDR3 bases are TGCGCCAGCAGCTTAACCACGACAGGGGTCACTGAAGCTTTCTTT. This translates into CASSLTTTGVTEAFF.

V is TRBV6-8 and J is TRBJ2-7, with 10 nucleotides matching TRBD2. CDR3 length: 16 amino acids. Germline V gene sequence: CDR1 MNHGY, CDR2 SAAAGT. Trimming took 7 bases from V and 2 from J; bases not matched to a gene: 11. The CDR3 region is CASTPGLAGATYEQYF. CDR3 sequence (DNA): TGTGCCAGCACGCCGGGGCTAGCGGGGGCGACCTACGAGCAGTACTTC.